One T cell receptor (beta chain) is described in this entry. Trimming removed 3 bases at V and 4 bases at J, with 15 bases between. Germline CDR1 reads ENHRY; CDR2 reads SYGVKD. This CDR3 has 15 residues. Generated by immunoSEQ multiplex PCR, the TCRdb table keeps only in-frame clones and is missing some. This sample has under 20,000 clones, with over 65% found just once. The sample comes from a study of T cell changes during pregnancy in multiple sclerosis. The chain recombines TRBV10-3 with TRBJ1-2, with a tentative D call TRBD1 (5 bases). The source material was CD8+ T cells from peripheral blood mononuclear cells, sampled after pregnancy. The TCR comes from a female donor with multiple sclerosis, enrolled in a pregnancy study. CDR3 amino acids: CAISESVGGGYGYTF. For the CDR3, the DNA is TGTGCCATCAGTGAATCCGTGGGGGGAGGCTATGGCTACACCTTC.